Listed here are 19 T cell receptor beta chains from one sample, sequenced in a study of blood T cell repertoires in COVID-19. Some clones are missing from TCRdb's copy, which holds only in-frame ones; the method was immunoSEQ multiplex PCR. The table has about 140,000 clones, 76% seen once. Sequencing used peripheral blood. These receptors originate from a woman of 80 years or more with active or convalescent COVID-19.

The chain combines TRBV12-3 or TRBV12-4 with TRBJ1-1; D unclear. V was trimmed by 7 bases and J by 4 bases, leaving 13 bases between them. The CDR3 sequence is 13 residues long. The CDR3 DNA is TGTGCCAGCACCTTGAGTGCGAGCACTGAAGCTTTCTTT. It is translated as CASTLSASTEAFF.

The chain links TRBV3-1 (or the pseudogene TRBV3-2) to TRBJ2-1, with 7 bases matching TRBD1. This CDR3 region has 14 residues. V shed 5 bases, J shed 5 bases, and the junction held 6 bases outside the gene matches. Germline assignment: CDR1 LGHDT and CDR2 YNNKEL (reference sequence). CDR3 amino acids: CASSGRDRNNEQFF. The CDR3, as DNA: TGTGCCAGCAGCGGCCGGGACAGAAACAATGAGCAGTTCTTC.

The V call is TRBV19, the J call TRBJ1-5; D not resolved. With 4 bases removed from V and 6 bases from J, the gap between germline ends came to 10 bases. Germline CDR1 and CDR2: LNHDA and SQIVND (reference sequence). The CDR3 is 13 residues long. The CDR3 reads CASSSRRGQPQHF. The DNA for the CDR3 is TGTGCCAGTAGTAGCCGGCGAGGTCAGCCCCAGCATTTT.

The V call is TRBV5-5, the J call TRBJ1-5; D uncertain. V shed 2 bases and J shed 9 bases, with 9 bases lying between them. The CDR3 is 12 amino acids. Germline CDR1 and CDR2: SGHKS and YYEKEE (reference sequence). CDR3 DNA: TGTGCCAGCAGCTTAGGCGGATCGCCCCAGCATTTT. Translation gives CASSLGGSPQHF.

This chain links TRBV7-2 with TRBJ2-5; 9 bases match TRBD1. Germline V gives CDR1 SGHTA, CDR2 FQGNSA. The CDR3 is made up of 15 amino acids. V was pared by 5 bases and J by 5 bases, with 9 bases of the junction left unmatched. CDR3 amino acids: CASSRGQGKEETQYF. Written as DNA, the CDR3 is TGTGCCAGCAGCCGGGGACAGGGTAAAGAGGAGACCCAGTACTTC.

The CDR3 loop reads CASSPRTGGFDGYTF. CDR3 nucleotide sequence: TGTGCCAGCAGCCCCCGGACAGGGGGCTTTGATGGCTACACCTTC. J is TRBJ1-2 and V is TRBV9, with 11 nucleotides matching TRBD1. Germline values: CDR1 SGDLS, CDR2 YYNGEE. V shed 4 bases, J shed 6 bases, and the junction held 8 bases outside the gene matches. The CDR3 is 15 residues long.

V and J are TRBV21-1 and TRBJ1-5. TRBV21-1 is a pseudogene segment. The CDR3 has 18 amino acids. DNA of the CDR3: TGTGCCAGCAGCAAAGTTTTCAAGGAGTCAGAGTGCAATCAGCCCCAGCATTTT. Amino acid sequence: CASSKVFKESECNQPQHF.

This chain links TRBV7-3 with TRBJ2-1; 14 bases are shared with TRBD2. The CDR3 loop spans 16 amino acids. From germline, CDR1 is SGHTA and CDR2 FQGTGA. The trim removed 5 bases at V and 5 bases at J, leaving 5 bases unmatched. The DNA of the CDR3 is TGTGCCAGCAGCCGGGGACTAGCGGGGGCCGACAATGAGCAGTTCTTC. Protein sequence: CASSRGLAGADNEQFF.

The chain joins TRBV5-1 to TRBJ2-7; TRBD2 matches 12 bases. CDR1 SGHRS and CDR2 YFSETQ come from the germline V gene. The junction had 7 bases not matched to a gene; V was cut back by 0 bases and J by 9 bases. This CDR3 contains 15 residues. CDR3 in amino acids: CASSLDLAGGRVQYF. Written as DNA, the CDR3 is TGCGCCAGCAGCTTGGATCTAGCGGGGGGGCGTGTGCAGTACTTC. Supplemented by reference TRBV5-1 and TRBJ2-7, the full variable domain reads KAGVTQTPRYLIKTRGQQVTLSCSPISGHRSVSWYQQTPGQGLQFLFEYFSETQRNKGNFPGRFSGRQFSNSRSEMNVSTLELGDSALYLCASSLDLAGGRVQYFGPGTRLTVT.

The chain carries TRBV28 and TRBJ2-7; D call uncertain. The germline V and J ends were trimmed by 6 bases and 3 bases, with 15 bases remaining between them. Germline CDR1 MDHEN, CDR2 SYDVKM. This CDR3 has 14 residues. CDR3 in DNA: TGTGCCAGCAGACCGGGTCGAATCCTCTACGAGCAGTACTTC. Translated: CASRPGRILYEQYF. Full variable domain (missing parts from reference TRBV28 and TRBJ2-7): DVKVTQSSRYLVKRTGEKVFLECVQDMDHENMFWYRQDPGLGLRLIYFSYDVKMKEKGDIPEGYSVSREKKERFSLILESASTNQTSMYLCASRPGRILYEQYFGPGTRLTVT.

The chain joins TRBV30 to TRBJ2-5, with D uncertain. The length of the CDR3 is 14 residues. Trimming removed 4 bases from V and 1 base from J, with 13 bases in between. Germline V gene data show CDR1 as GTSNPN and CDR2 as SVGIG (reference sequence). The CDR3 coding sequence is TGTGCCTGGATGCCGACCGAGGCCCAAGAGACCCAGTACTTC. This encodes CAWMPTEAQETQYF. The whole variable domain, remainder taken from reference TRBV30 and TRBJ2-5, is SQTIHQWPATLVQPVGSPLSLECTVEGTSNPNLYWYRQAAGRGLQLLFYSVGIGQISSEVPQNLSASRPQDRQFILSSKKLLLSDSGFYLCAWMPTEAQETQYFGPGTRLLVL.

The V and J genes are TRBV6-6 and TRBJ1-3; D is ambiguous. Germline lookup yields CDR1 MNHNY and CDR2 SVGAGI (reference sequence). The CDR3 spans 15 residues. The V gene lost 2 bases and the J gene lost 2 bases, with 10 bases spanning the gap. In DNA form, the CDR3 reads TGTGCCAGCAGTTACCCCACTACAACTGGAAACACCATATATTTT. It translates to CASSYPTTTGNTIYF.

The gene calls are TRBV7-2 and TRBJ1-3, with 7 nucleotides matching TRBD1. The V gene's germline CDR1 is SGHTA and CDR2 FQGNSA. V trimming: 0 bases; J trimming: 4 bases; junction bases outside the gene matches: 6. This CDR3 has 16 residues. This CDR3 reads CASSLAGTVSGNTIYF. The CDR3 nucleotides are TGTGCCAGCAGCTTAGCCGGGACAGTAAGCGGAAACACCATATATTTT.

The chain carries TRBV4-2 and TRBJ2-3; perhaps TRBD1 as D (6 bases). CDR3 length equals 13 residues. The V end was cut by 3 bases, the J end by 6 bases, with 10 bases between. Germline CDR1 and CDR2: LGHNA and YNFKEQ. CDR3 protein: CASSQRTVDTQYF. The CDR3, as DNA: TGTGCCAGCAGCCAGAGGACAGTGGATACGCAGTATTTT.

The chain combines TRBV27 with TRBJ2-1; TRBD1 matches at 11 bases. Germline CDR1 MNHEY, CDR2 SMNVEV (reference sequence). The CDR3 is made up of 16 amino acids. After removal of 6 bases from V and 5 bases from J, the junction contained 9 bases not matched to a gene. In nucleotides, the CDR3 is TGTGCCAGCAGGTTCCTCGGGACAGGGGGGGACAATGAGCAGTTCTTC. It translates to CASRFLGTGGDNEQFF.

This clone was counted only a few times. The chain is built from TRBV4-2 and TRBJ2-7, with 9 bases aligning to TRBD1. The germline V gene encodes CDR1 LGHNA and CDR2 YNFKEQ. J gave up 3 bases and V 0 bases, and 12 bases lay outside the gene matches. This CDR3 contains 18 residues. The CDR3 bases are TGTGCCAGCAGCCAAGATCTGCCCCGGACAGGGGCAAGCTACGAGCAGTACTTC. Its protein is CASSQDLPRTGASYEQYF.

The chain carries TRBV2 and TRBJ1-3, with 8 bases matching TRBD1. The V and J ends lost 2 bases and 4 bases, in that order; junction bases with no gene match: 7. The germline gives CDR1 SNHLY, CDR2 FYNNEI. The CDR3 has 16 residues. The CDR3 loop reads CASSEMAGGHGNTIYF. The CDR3 nucleotides are TGTGCCAGCAGTGAAATGGCAGGGGGCCACGGAAACACCATATATTTT.

The V and J genes are TRBV20-1 and TRBJ2-3; D unclear. The CDR3 covers 15 residues. Germline lookup yields CDR1 DFQATT and CDR2 SNEGSKA (reference sequence). The V end was cut by 3 bases, the J end by 0 bases, with 13 bases between. CDR3 DNA: TGCAGTGCTAGTGCGAGCAGGTCTAGCACAGATACGCAGTATTTT. It specifies CSASASRSSTDTQYF.

The chain couples TRBV5-1 to TRBJ2-1, with 10 bases that match TRBD2. CDR3 length: 16 residues. Germline trimming cut 0 bases from V and 0 bases from J; bases unmatched to any gene: 0. Looked up from germline, CDR1 is SGHRS and CDR2 is YFSETQ. CDR3 region: CASSLVAGGSYNEQFF. CDR3 DNA: TGCGCCAGCAGCTTGGTAGCGGGGGGCTCCTACAATGAGCAGTTCTTC.